What follows are 24 T cell receptor beta chains derived from one specimen sequenced in a study of cytomegalovirus exposure and HLA in healthy donors. With 60 Vbeta and 13 Jbeta primers, the PCR was carried out. The protocol was immunoSEQ multiplex PCR, while the TCRdb copy is restricted to in-frame clones and leaves out a portion. Reported are 130,000 to 150,000 clones; the ten largest clones contain 0.96%. The sequenced sample was PBMCs. The receptors come from a male donor in good health and CMV-seronegative.

This chain connects TRBV28 to TRBJ1-5, with 8 bases lining up with TRBD1. The CDR3 consists of 16 residues. CDR1 is MDHEN, CDR2 SYDVKM, per germline. Trimming at V came to 5 bases and at J to 6 bases, leaving 12 bases not matched to a gene. The CDR3 spells CASSIRTGRKGQPQHF. DNA of the CDR3: TGTGCCAGCAGTATCCGGACAGGGAGAAAGGGTCAGCCCCAGCATTTT. The whole variable domain, filled in from reference TRBV28 and TRBJ1-5, reads DVKVTQSSRYLVKRTGEKVFLECVQDMDHENMFWYRQDPGLGLRLIYFSYDVKMKEKGDIPEGYSVSREKKERFSLILESASTNQTSMYLCASSIRTGRKGQPQHFGDGTRLSIL.

This sequence joins TRBV5-4 and TRBJ2-7; 12 nucleotides agree with TRBD2. This CDR3 contains 14 residues. Germline V CDR1 and CDR2: SGHNT, YYREEE (reference sequence). Unmatched junction bases numbered 0, after V lost 5 bases and J lost 0 bases. CDR3: CASRTSGSSYEQYF. For the CDR3, the DNA is TGTGCCAGCAGGACTAGCGGGAGCTCCTACGAGCAGTACTTC.

The V and J genes are TRBV9 and TRBJ2-5; 9 nucleotides line up with TRBD1. The last part of the DNA fits TRBJ2-7 better; the J call may be wrong. This CDR3 spans 15 amino acids. Germline V gives CDR1 SGDLS, CDR2 YYNGEE. The chain's CDR3 is CASSAGTGYSHEQYF. CDR3 sequence (DNA): TGTGCCAGCAGCGCCGGGACAGGGTATTCCCACGAGCAGTACTTC.

This chain links TRBV6-5 with TRBJ1-3; unclear D gene. V lost 6 bases and J lost 0, with 12 bases in between. The CDR3 totals 15 residues. Per germline, CDR1 MNHEY and CDR2 SVGAGI. The CDR3 nucleotides read TGTGCCAGCAGCCTTGACACGAGCTCTGGAAACACCATATATTTT. This codes for CASSLDTSSGNTIYF.

V usage is TRBV5-4 and J usage is TRBJ1-1; perhaps TRBD1 as D (5 bases). CDR1 is SGHNT and CDR2 is YYREEE in the germline V gene (reference sequence). Deletions cut 2 bases from V and 3 bases from J, with 8 bases between. This CDR3 region has 13 residues. CDR3 region: CASSFLQDTEAFF. The CDR3 DNA reads TGTGCCAGCAGCTTCTTACAGGACACTGAAGCTTTCTTT.

The chain recombines TRBV10-3 with TRBJ1-2, with 8 bases fitting TRBD1. The CDR3 loop spans 12 amino acids. Germline CDR1 and CDR2: ENHRY and SYGVKD. Unmatched junction bases numbered 9, after V lost 10 bases and J lost 8 bases. The CDR3 DNA follows: TGTGCCACCGCGGACAGGGCGGGGGGCTACACCTTC. Protein product: CATADRAGGYTF.

The genes are TRBV7-9 and TRBJ2-4; 11 bases match TRBD2. CDR3 size: 17 residues. V lost 4 bases to trimming and J lost 8 bases; unmatched junction nucleotides: 13. Germline CDR1 is SEHNR and CDR2 is FQNEAQ (reference sequence). The CDR3 sequence is CASSYLTSGNRGDIQYF. The CDR3 region has the DNA TGTGCCAGCAGCTACCTGACTAGCGGGAACCGGGGAGACATTCAGTACTTC.

This chain connects TRBV5-6 to TRBJ1-2; tentative D call: TRBD1 (5 bases). CDR3 length equals 14 residues. Germline V CDR1 and CDR2: SGHDT, YYEEEE. Trimming left V 0 bases short and J 6 bases short, with 12 bases between. DNA for the CDR3: TGTGCCAGCAGCTTGGTAGGGGCAATTGATGGCTACACCTTC. Translated: CASSLVGAIDGYTF.

The gene calls are TRBV28 and TRBJ1-3; 9 bases are shared with TRBD1. This CDR3 contains 12 residues. Germline loops: CDR1 MDHEN, CDR2 SYDVKM. The trim removed 8 bases at V and 7 bases at J, leaving 3 bases unmatched. This CDR3 is CASGTGRNTIYF. CDR3 bases: TGTGCCAGCGGGACAGGGAGGAACACCATATATTTT.

V usage is TRBV29-1 and J usage is TRBJ2-1; 9 bases match TRBD1. This CDR3 is built from 15 residues. Germline lookup yields CDR1 SQVTM and CDR2 ANQGSEA. The V segment lost 3 bases and the J segment 3 bases; nucleotides outside the gene matches: 6. CDR3 sequence: CSVDSGTGFYNEQFF. The CDR3, as DNA: TGCAGCGTTGACTCGGGGACAGGGTTCTACAATGAGCAGTTCTTC.

V is TRBV2 and J is TRBJ1-1; D remains ambiguous. Germline assignment: CDR1 SNHLY and CDR2 FYNNEI. CDR3 length: 13 amino acids. The V and J ends lost 7 bases and 2 bases respectively, with 11 bases between them. The CDR3 spells CASKEEANTEAFF. DNA of the CDR3: TGTGCCAGCAAGGAGGAAGCTAACACTGAAGCTTTCTTT.

The V and J genes are TRBV6-5 and TRBJ1-4; the D is unclear. This CDR3 region has 14 residues. Trimming removed 4 bases at V and 0 bases at J, with 6 bases between. Germline assignment: CDR1 MNHEY and CDR2 SVGAGI. The CDR3 bases are TGTGCCAGCAGTTCATCGGCAACTAATGAAAAACTGTTTTTT. This sequence encodes CASSSSATNEKLFF.

This chain uses TRBV7-2 with TRBJ2-3; no definite D call. V shed 5 bases and J shed 3 bases, with 9 bases lying between them. Germline CDR1 SGHTA, CDR2 FQGNSA. This CDR3 region has 13 residues. Here the CDR3 DNA reads TGTGCCAGCAGCCTGAGACAAACAGATACGCAGTATTTT. Translated, it gives CASSLRQTDTQYF.

J is TRBJ1-1 and V is TRBV18, with a tentative D call TRBD1 (6 bases). Germline V gives CDR1 KGHSH, CDR2 LQKENI. Trimming pared 7 bases from V and 0 bases from J, leaving 18 bases between. CDR3 size: 16 residues. The CDR3 DNA reads as TGTGCCAGCTTGGGACAAAATAAACTCATGAACACTGAAGCTTTCTTT. Encoded protein: CASLGQNKLMNTEAFF. Combining the CDR3 with reference TRBV18 and TRBJ1-1 gives the whole variable domain NAGVMQNPRHLVRRRGQEARLRCSPMKGHSHVYWYRQLPEEGLKFMVYLQKENIIDESGMPKERFSAEFPKEGPSILRIQQVVRGDSAAYFCASLGQNKLMNTEAFFGQGTRLTVV.

J is TRBJ2-7 and V is TRBV29-1; a possible D gene is TRBD1 (6 bases). With 2 bases removed from V and 2 bases from J, the gap between germline ends came to 19 bases. This CDR3 contains 16 residues. The germline gives CDR1 SQVTM, CDR2 ANQGSEA. CDR3 loop: CSVEIAQGRRAYEQYF. The DNA of the CDR3 is TGCAGCGTTGAAATCGCACAGGGTCGGCGGGCCTACGAGCAGTACTTC.

The chain couples TRBV29-1 to TRBJ2-5; TRBD1 aligns across 8 bases. Germline V gene lookup returns CDR1 SQVTM and CDR2 ANQGSEA. The J segment lost 1 base and the V segment lost 8 bases, leaving 9 bases of the junction unmatched. This CDR3 is 14 amino acids long. The DNA of the CDR3 is TGCAGCATCGGACAGGGAGGACGCCAAGAGACCCAGTACTTC. Protein product: CSIGQGGRQETQYF.

This chain uses TRBV6-4 with TRBJ2-1, with D possibly being TRBD2 (5 bases). The CDR3 runs to 15 residues. Deletions cut 0 bases from V and 8 bases from J, with 14 bases between. Germline values: CDR1 MRHNA, CDR2 SNTAGT. CDR3 loop: CASSDSSDSSDEQFF. The CDR3 DNA sequence: TGTGCCAGCAGTGACTCTTCGGACTCGTCCGATGAGCAGTTCTTC.

The chain carries TRBV13 and TRBJ2-3; TRBD2 aligns across 7 bases. J lost 1 base, V lost 5 bases, and 12 bases had no gene match. Germline CDR1 is PRHDT and CDR2 is FYEKMQ (reference sequence). This CDR3 contains 17 residues. CDR3 DNA: TGTGCCAGCAGCCCCTCGGAGAGCGGGATACGCACAGATACGCAGTATTTT. Protein product: CASSPSESGIRTDTQYF. Together with reference TRBV13 and TRBJ2-3, the CDR3 gives the full variable domain: AAGVIQSPRHLIKEKRETATLKCYPIPRHDTVYWYQQGPGQDPQFLISFYEKMQSDKGSIPDRFSAQQFSDYHSELNMSSLELGDSALYFCASSPSESGIRTDTQYFGPGTRLTVL.

V gene TRBV7-9 combines with J gene TRBJ2-7; D is unresolved. The CDR3 is 13 residues long. Germline V gene sequence: CDR1 SEHNR, CDR2 FQNEAQ (reference sequence). Trimming removed 3 bases from V and 2 bases from J, with 8 bases in between. The CDR3 here is CASSFERAYEQYF. CDR3 coding DNA: TGTGCCAGCAGCTTCGAACGGGCCTACGAGCAGTACTTC.

This chain joins TRBV5-1 and TRBJ2-7; 10 bases agree with TRBD2. The CDR3 is 17 residues long. J gave up 2 bases and V 0 bases, and 8 bases lay outside the gene matches. Germline V gene sequence: CDR1 SGHRS, CDR2 YFSETQ. The CDR3 loop reads CASSLASSGREAYEQYF. Here the CDR3 DNA reads TGCGCCAGCAGCTTGGCGTCGAGCGGGAGGGAGGCCTACGAGCAGTACTTC.

The genes are TRBV6-1 and TRBJ2-6; D not resolved. With 4 bases removed from V and 0 bases from J, the gap between germline ends came to 4 bases. CDR1 and CDR2 from the germline V gene are MNHNS and SASEGT. The CDR3 extends over 14 amino acids. DNA of the CDR3: TGTGCCAGCAGTGCAGGCTCTGGGGCCAACGTCCTGACTTTC. This translates into CASSAGSGANVLTF.

The J gene is TRBJ2-3, the V gene TRBV4-3; TRBD2 agrees at 11 bases. With 0 bases clipped from V and 5 bases from J, the junction kept 4 bases outside the gene matches. Germline assignment: CDR1 LGHNA and CDR2 YSLEER. This CDR3 is 16 amino acids long. Written as DNA, the CDR3 is TGCGCCAGCAGCCAAGATTCTAGCGGGGGGCGAGATACGCAGTATTTT. Translation: CASSQDSSGGRDTQYF.

The chain has TRBV15 and TRBJ2-2; 7 bases are a match to TRBD2. The junction had 6 bases not matched to a gene; V was cut back by 1 base and J by 4 bases. Germline lookup yields CDR1 LNHNV and CDR2 YYDKDF (reference sequence). CDR3 length: 16 residues. The CDR3 spells CATSRGTSQTTGELFF. For the CDR3, the DNA is TGTGCCACCAGCAGAGGGACTAGTCAGACCACCGGGGAGCTGTTTTTT.

This sequence joins TRBV12-5 and TRBJ2-7; tentatively, D is TRBD1 (6 bases). The germline CDR1 and CDR2 sequences are LGHNT and FRNRAP. This CDR3 is 13 amino acids long. Trimming took 7 bases from V and 6 from J, leaving 16 bases between them. DNA for the CDR3: TGTGCTAGTGCCTACCTCGAAGGGGGCGAGCAGTACTTC. The encoded protein is CASAYLEGGEQYF.